The T cell receptor (beta chain) described here comes from a study of blood T cell repertoires in COVID-19 (dated by TCRdb to 2020 to 2022). For the study in its entirety: Samples covering the acute and convalescent phases of COVID-19 were provided by collaborators in the United States, Italy and Spain. The prospective study material was composed of cDNA or gDNA derived from T cells, B-cell-depleted T cells, or PBMCs. Deeply sampled blood TCRbeta repertoires from subjects exposed to, actively infected with, or recovered from COVID-19 were included in the dataset. The repertoires were made available in a free public database intended to serve as a resource for research on the immune response to SARS-CoV-2. The samples were drawn from the first 160 participants of the ongoing ImmuneRACE study and from some 1,300 subjects provided by 6 global collaborators. Sample metadata almost always included a de-identified subject ID, COVID-19 status, age in years and sex. HLA class I and class II types, where available, came from metadata supplied by the sample provider rather than from assay-based typing. The full study reports these points: The amount of clinical and demographic metadata varied by source and participant and was provided uncurated.

The CDR3, cysteine through phenylalanine, is 15 amino acids long. The read is trimmed to its CDR3 DNA, 45 bases read in frame from base 1. The junction carries 17 bases between V and J, which are trimmed by 1 base and 7 bases respectively. In the germline V gene, CDR1 corresponds to SGHDN and CDR2 to FVKESK. Participants in the prospective study were aged about 18 to 95 years, lived in 20 to 25 United States geographic areas, and enrolled through a virtual design. Cohort assignment in the prospective study relied on participant-reported clinical history from a screening survey and a study questionnaire. Exposed participants were defined as having been in contact with someone with a PCR-confirmed or clinician-diagnosed COVID-19 case within 2 weeks of study entry. In the prospective study, whole blood, serum and a nasopharyngeal or oropharyngeal swab were collected from each participant by mobile phlebotomists. Additional blood draws and questionnaires over a 2-month period could optionally be provided by prospective study participants. Prospective study blood samples were shipped either frozen or at room temperature before DNA extraction.

TCRbeta CDR3 regions were amplified from genomic DNA by means of the immunoSEQ Assay, a bias-controlled multiplex PCR. The authors' pipeline ran thus. The number of nucleated cells in each sample was estimated from the amplification of reference gene primers within the assay. To quantify the absolute abundance of each unique TCRbeta CDR3 rearrangement, sequence reads were collapsed and filtered. For each sample, productive Simpson clonality was calculated as the square root of Simpson's diversity index across productive rearrangements. The table comes from immuneACCESS by way of TCRdb, which keeps in-frame sequences with V and J called. Part of the clones is missing from these tables; in studies checked, under half for an unresolved V gene and the rest for unknown reasons. Clonal size and the V and J genes are those of that table, whereas D and trimming came from the DNA. This sample gives 200,000 to 250,000 clones in total; about nine tenths of them show up just once. The ten largest clones capture 0.85% to 0.9% of the sample.

Of note for this clone: The target of this receptor is not known. No quality values exist for individual bases; no much larger clone is one base distant.

The chain joins TRBV14 to TRBJ2-7, and possibly TRBD1, on 5 matching bases. The TCR was taken from a man in his fifties who had been exposed to COVID-19. The material sequenced was PBMCs or T cells enriched from blood (not recorded which). The DNA sequence is TGTGCCAGCAGCCAAGTAAGGGGCTTGGTTGGGGAGCAGTACTTC. Protein translation: CASSQVRGLVGEQYF.